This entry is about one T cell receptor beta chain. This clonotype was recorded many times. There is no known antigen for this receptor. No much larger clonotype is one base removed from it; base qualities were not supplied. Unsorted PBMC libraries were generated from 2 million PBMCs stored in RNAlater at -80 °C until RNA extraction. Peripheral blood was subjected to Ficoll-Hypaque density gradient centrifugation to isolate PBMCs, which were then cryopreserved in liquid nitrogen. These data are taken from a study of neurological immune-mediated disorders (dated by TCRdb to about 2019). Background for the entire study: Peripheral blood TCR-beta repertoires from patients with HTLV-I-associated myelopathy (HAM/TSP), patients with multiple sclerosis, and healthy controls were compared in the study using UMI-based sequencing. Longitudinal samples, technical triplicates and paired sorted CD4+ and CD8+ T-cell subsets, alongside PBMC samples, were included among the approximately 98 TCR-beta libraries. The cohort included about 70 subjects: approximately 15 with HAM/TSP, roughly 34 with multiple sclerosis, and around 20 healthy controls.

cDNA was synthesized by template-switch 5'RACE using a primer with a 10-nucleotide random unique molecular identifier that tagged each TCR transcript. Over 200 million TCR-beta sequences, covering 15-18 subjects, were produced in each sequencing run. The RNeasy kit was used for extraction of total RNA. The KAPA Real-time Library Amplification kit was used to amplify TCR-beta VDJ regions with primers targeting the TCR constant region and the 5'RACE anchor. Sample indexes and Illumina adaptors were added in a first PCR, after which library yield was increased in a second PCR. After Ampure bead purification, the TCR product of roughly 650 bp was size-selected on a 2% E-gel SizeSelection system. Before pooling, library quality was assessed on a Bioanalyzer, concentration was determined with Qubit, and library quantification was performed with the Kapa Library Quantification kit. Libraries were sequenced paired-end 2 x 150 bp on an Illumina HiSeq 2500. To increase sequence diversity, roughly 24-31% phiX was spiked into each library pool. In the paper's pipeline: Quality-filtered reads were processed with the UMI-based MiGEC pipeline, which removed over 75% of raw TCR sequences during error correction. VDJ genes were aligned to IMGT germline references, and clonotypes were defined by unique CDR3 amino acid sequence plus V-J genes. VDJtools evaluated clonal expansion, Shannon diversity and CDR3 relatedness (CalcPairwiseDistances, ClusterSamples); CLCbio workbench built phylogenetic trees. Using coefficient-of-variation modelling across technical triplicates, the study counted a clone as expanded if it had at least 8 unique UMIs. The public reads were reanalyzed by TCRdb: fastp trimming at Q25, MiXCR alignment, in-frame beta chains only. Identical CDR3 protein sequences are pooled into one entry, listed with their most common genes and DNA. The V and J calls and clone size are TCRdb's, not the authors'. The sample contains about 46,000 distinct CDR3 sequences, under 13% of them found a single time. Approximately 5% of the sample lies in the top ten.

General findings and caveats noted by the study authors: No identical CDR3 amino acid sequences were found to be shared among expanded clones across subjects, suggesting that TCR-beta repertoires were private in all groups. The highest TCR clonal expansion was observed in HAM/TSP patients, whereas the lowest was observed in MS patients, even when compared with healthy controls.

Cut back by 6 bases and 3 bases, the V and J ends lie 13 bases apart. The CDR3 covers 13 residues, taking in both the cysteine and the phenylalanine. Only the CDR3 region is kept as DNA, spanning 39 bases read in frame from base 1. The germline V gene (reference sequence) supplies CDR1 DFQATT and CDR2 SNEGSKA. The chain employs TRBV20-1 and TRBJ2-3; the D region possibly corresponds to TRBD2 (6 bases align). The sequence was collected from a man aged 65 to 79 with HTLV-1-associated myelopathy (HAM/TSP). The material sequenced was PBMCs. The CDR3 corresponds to CSAPSRETDTQYF. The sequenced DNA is TGCAGTGCCCCCAGTCGGGAGACAGATACGCAGTATTTT.